Listed below are T cell receptor beta chains from one sample, sequenced in a study of blood T cell repertoires in COVID-19. Sequencing used immunoSEQ multiplex PCR; TCRdb keeps in-frame clones, though not all of them. The sample has roughly 76,000 clones; approximately 82% are singletons. Sequenced sample: peripheral blood. The receptors were sampled from a woman in her 70s with acute or convalescent COVID-19. CDR3s include the opening cysteine and the closing phenylalanine or tryptophan. A D gene is named only where the DNA matches it firmly. The listing skips clone size in some rows; elsewhere it reads once, few, many or a size class.

clone size: once
V gene: TRBV30
D gene: TRBD1
J gene: TRBJ1-4
CDR3 length: 15
CDR3 DNA: TGTGCCTGGAGTCCCCTCAGGGGGCAAGATGAAAAACTGTTTTTT
CDR3 protein: CAWSPLRGQDEKLFF

clone size: -
V gene: TRBV5-1
D gene: -
J gene: TRBJ2-5
CDR3 length: 16
CDR3 DNA: TGCGCCAGCAGCTCGGGCTCGAACAGGCGACAAGAGACCCAGTACTTC
CDR3 protein: CASSSGSNRRQETQYF

clone size: many
V gene: TRBV7-9
D gene: -
J gene: TRBJ2-1
CDR3 length: 13
CDR3 DNA: TGTGCCAGCAGCTTTTCTTCCGGCAATGAGCAGTTCTTC
CDR3 protein: CASSFSSGNEQFF

clone size: -
V gene: TRBV12-3/TRBV12-4
D gene: TRBD2
J gene: TRBJ2-7
CDR3 length: 13
CDR3 DNA: TGTGCCAGCAGTCTCGGACTAGTCTACGAGCAGTACTTC
CDR3 protein: CASSLGLVYEQYF

clone size: -
V gene: TRBV5-5
D gene: -
J gene: TRBJ2-5
CDR3 length: 15
CDR3 DNA: TGTGCCAGCAGCTTCTCCCATAGCCATCAAGAGACCCAGTACTTC
CDR3 protein: CASSFSHSHQETQYF

clone size: once
V gene: TRBV9
D gene: -
J gene: TRBJ2-2
CDR3 length: 16
CDR3 DNA: TGTGCCAGCAGCCTTAGAGGGGGGGCGAGCACCGGGGAGCTGTTTTTT
CDR3 protein: CASSLRGGASTGELFF

clone size: -
V gene: TRBV18
D gene: -
J gene: TRBJ1-1
CDR3 length: 14
CDR3 DNA: TGTGCCAGCTCACCCCGGACAGATTCTCTAGAAGCTTTCTTT
CDR3 protein: CASSPRTDSLEAFF

clone size: -
V gene: TRBV25-1
D gene: -
J gene: TRBJ2-2
CDR3 length: 14
CDR3 DNA: TGTGCCAGCAGTGATGCGGGGAACACCGGGGAGCTGTTTTTT
CDR3 protein: CASSDAGNTGELFF

clone size: -
V gene: TRBV19
D gene: TRBD1
J gene: TRBJ2-3
CDR3 length: 13
CDR3 DNA: TGTGCCACCACAGGGGGCGCTTTAGATACGCAGTATTTT
CDR3 protein: CATTGGALDTQYF

clone size: -
V gene: TRBV6-6
D gene: TRBD1
J gene: TRBJ2-7
CDR3 length: 15
CDR3 DNA: TGTGCCAGCAGTTACTCCGTCGGACAGGGCTACGAGCAGTACTTC
CDR3 protein: CASSYSVGQGYEQYF

clone size: -
V gene: TRBV6-2/TRBV6-3
D gene: TRBD1
J gene: TRBJ1-2
CDR3 length: 14
CDR3 DNA: TGTGCCAGCAGTCGCCGGGACAGGGGTCGTGGCTACACCTTC
CDR3 protein: CASSRRDRGRGYTF

clone size: many
V gene: TRBV7-2
D gene: -
J gene: TRBJ1-2
CDR3 length: 14
CDR3 DNA: TGTGCCAGCAGCTTACAGGGCGGAGCCTATGGCTACACCTTC
CDR3 protein: CASSLQGGAYGYTF

clone size: few
V gene: TRBV5-1
D gene: TRBD1
J gene: TRBJ2-7
CDR3 length: 14
CDR3 DNA: TGCGCCAGCAGCGGGGGACAGGGAGGGTACGAGCAGTACTTC
CDR3 protein: CASSGGQGGYEQYF

clone size: -
V gene: TRBV5-6
D gene: TRBD2
J gene: TRBJ2-7
CDR3 length: 18
CDR3 DNA: TGTGCCAGCAGCCGTCGGTCCGGGACTAGCGGGAGTCCCTACGAGCAGTACTTC
CDR3 protein: CASSRRSGTSGSPYEQYF

clone size: -
V gene: TRBV5-1
D gene: TRBD1
J gene: TRBJ2-2
CDR3 length: 15
CDR3 DNA: TGCGCCAGCAGCTGGGACAGGGGAGGCCCCGGGGAGCTGTTTTTT
CDR3 protein: CASSWDRGGPGELFF

clone size: -
V gene: TRBV6-2/TRBV6-3
D gene: -
J gene: TRBJ2-6
CDR3 length: 15
CDR3 DNA: TGTGCCAGCAGTTACACAGCCAGGGGGGCCAACGTCCTGACTTTC
CDR3 protein: CASSYTARGANVLTF

clone size: -
V gene: TRBV7-2
D gene: -
J gene: TRBJ2-1
CDR3 length: 18
CDR3 DNA: TGTGCCAGCAGCCCGTTGGCGCGAGGACATGGGGCGTCCAATGAGCAGTTCTTC
CDR3 protein: CASSPLARGHGASNEQFF

clone size: -
V gene: TRBV28
D gene: -
J gene: TRBJ1-2
CDR3 length: 13
CDR3 DNA: TGTGCCATATTCGAGGGGGAAGCAGATGGCTACACCTTC
CDR3 protein: CAIFEGEADGYTF

clone size: -
V gene: TRBV10-3
D gene: TRBD1
J gene: TRBJ1-5
CDR3 length: 21
CDR3 DNA: TGTGCCATCAGTGAGTCGCCGTTCCTGACAGGGGGCGAAGTTCCTAGGCAGCCCCAGCATTTT
CDR3 protein: CAISESPFLTGGEVPRQPQHF

clone size: -
V gene: TRBV30
D gene: TRBD1
J gene: TRBJ1-1
CDR3 length: 17
CDR3 DNA: TGTGCCTGGGAGACCGGGACAGGGGGCTTTTGGAACACTGAAGCTTTCTTT
CDR3 protein: CAWETGTGGFWNTEAFF

clone size: once
V gene: TRBV7-9
D gene: TRBD2
J gene: TRBJ2-5
CDR3 length: 19
CDR3 DNA: TGTGCCAGCAGCTCCGTTAGGGCTAGCGGGAGGAGAGGCCTGGAGACCCAGTACTTC
CDR3 protein: CASSSVRASGRRGLETQYF

clone size: -
V gene: TRBV19
D gene: TRBD2
J gene: TRBJ2-3
CDR3 length: 15
CDR3 DNA: TGTGCCAGTAGTAGTCCTAGCGGACTCACAGATACGCAGTATTTT
CDR3 protein: CASSSPSGLTDTQYF

clone size: -
V gene: TRBV6-5
D gene: -
J gene: TRBJ2-2
CDR3 length: 14
CDR3 DNA: TGTGCCAGCATAGTCGGCAGTCGGGGCGGGGAGCTGTTTTTT
CDR3 protein: CASIVGSRGGELFF

clone size: -
V gene: TRBV10-3
D gene: -
J gene: TRBJ1-1
CDR3 length: 13
CDR3 DNA: TGTGCCATCAGTGACAGGTCTGGAACTGAAGCTTTCTTT
CDR3 protein: CAISDRSGTEAFF

clone size: few
V gene: TRBV5-1
D gene: -
J gene: TRBJ2-1
CDR3 length: 18
CDR3 DNA: TGCGCCAGCAGCTTTGCCGGCTCCGGGACTGCTCCATACAATGAGCAGTTCTTC
CDR3 protein: CASSFAGSGTAPYNEQFF

clone size: -
V gene: TRBV6-6
D gene: -
J gene: TRBJ1-4
CDR3 length: 16
CDR3 DNA: TGTGCCAGCAGTTACGCCCCCGTGGGGGGTGATGAAAAACTGTTTTTT
CDR3 protein: CASSYAPVGGDEKLFF

clone size: -
V gene: TRBV12-5
D gene: TRBD1
J gene: TRBJ1-1
CDR3 length: 15
CDR3 DNA: TGTGCTAGTGTTCCCGGACAGGGTGGTTTCTCTGAAGCTTTCTTT
CDR3 protein: CASVPGQGGFSEAFF

clone size: few
V gene: TRBV19
D gene: -
J gene: TRBJ1-3
CDR3 length: 15
CDR3 DNA: TGTGCCAGTAGTACCCCGGGATACGCGGGAAACACCATATATTTT
CDR3 protein: CASSTPGYAGNTIYF

clone size: -
V gene: TRBV30
D gene: -
J gene: TRBJ1-3
CDR3 length: 15
CDR3 DNA: TGTGCCTGGAGCCCGGCGGAGACAGAGGGAAACACCATATATTTT
CDR3 protein: CAWSPAETEGNTIYF

clone size: -
V gene: TRBV6-5
D gene: -
J gene: TRBJ1-5
CDR3 length: 13
CDR3 DNA: TGTGCCAGCGGGGCAGCGGGAAATCAGCCCCAGCATTTT
CDR3 protein: CASGAAGNQPQHF

clone size: -
V gene: TRBV24-1
D gene: TRBD1
J gene: TRBJ1-1
CDR3 length: 18
CDR3 DNA: TGTGCCACCAGTGATTTCACCGGGACAGGGGGTAGGGGTACTGAAGCTTTCTTT
CDR3 protein: CATSDFTGTGGRGTEAFF

clone size: -
V gene: TRBV10-3
D gene: TRBD1
J gene: TRBJ1-3
CDR3 length: 14
CDR3 DNA: TGTGCCATCAGCGGGACAGAAAGAGGAAACACCATATATTTT
CDR3 protein: CAISGTERGNTIYF

clone size: -
V gene: TRBV20-1
D gene: TRBD1
J gene: TRBJ2-7
CDR3 length: 11
CDR3 DNA: TGCACCAGCAGGGGGATCAACGAGCAGTACTTC
CDR3 protein: CTSRGINEQYF

clone size: -
V gene: TRBV6-5
D gene: -
J gene: TRBJ1-6
CDR3 length: 16
CDR3 DNA: TGTGCCAGCAGTTACTCACACAGGGTCGGGGATTCACCCCTCCACTTT
CDR3 protein: CASSYSHRVGDSPLHF

clone size: -
V gene: TRBV3-1/TRBV3-2
D gene: -
J gene: TRBJ1-5
CDR3 length: 13
CDR3 DNA: TGTGCCAGCAGCCTCTTAGGCAATCAGCCCCAGCATTTT
CDR3 protein: CASSLLGNQPQHF

clone size: -
V gene: TRBV7-2
D gene: -
J gene: TRBJ1-2
CDR3 length: 16
CDR3 DNA: TGTGCCAGCAGCTTAAGGGGAGGGGGAAATTACTATGGCTACACCTTC
CDR3 protein: CASSLRGGGNYYGYTF

clone size: -
V gene: TRBV6-5
D gene: -
J gene: TRBJ2-5
CDR3 length: 11
CDR3 DNA: TGTGCCAGCAGGATGAGAGAGACCCAGTACTTC
CDR3 protein: CASRMRETQYF

clone size: -
V gene: TRBV28
D gene: -
J gene: TRBJ2-5
CDR3 length: 13
CDR3 DNA: TGTGCCAGCAGTACGGCAGGGTTCAAGACCCAGTACTTC
CDR3 protein: CASSTAGFKTQYF

clone size: -
V gene: TRBV7-3
D gene: TRBD2
J gene: TRBJ2-3
CDR3 length: 17
CDR3 DNA: TGTGCCAGCAGCGCGGGGACTAGCGGGGGATCACAGATAACGCAGTATTTT
CDR3 protein: CASSAGTSGGSQITQYF

clone size: -
V gene: TRBV13
D gene: -
J gene: TRBJ1-4
CDR3 length: 15
CDR3 DNA: TGTGCCAGCAGCCAGCGGACAGCCCTTAATGAAAAACTGTTTTTT
CDR3 protein: CASSQRTALNEKLFF

clone size: -
V gene: TRBV4-1
D gene: TRBD2
J gene: TRBJ2-2
CDR3 length: 16
CDR3 DNA: TGCGCCAGCAGCCAACTAAGCGGGAGCCACACCGGGGAGCTGTTTTTT
CDR3 protein: CASSQLSGSHTGELFF

clone size: -
V gene: TRBV19
D gene: TRBD2
J gene: TRBJ2-7
CDR3 length: 17
CDR3 DNA: TGTGCCAGTAGCCAACCATCGGTGGCGGGAGCCAGGTACGAGCAGTACTTC
CDR3 protein: CASSQPSVAGARYEQYF

clone size: few
V gene: TRBV9
D gene: TRBD2
J gene: TRBJ2-1
CDR3 length: 13
CDR3 DNA: TGTGCCAGCAGCGTAGGTGCGGGAGGTGAGCAGTTCTTC
CDR3 protein: CASSVGAGGEQFF

clone size: -
V gene: TRBV4-2
D gene: -
J gene: TRBJ1-5
CDR3 length: 15
CDR3 DNA: TGTGCCAGCAGCCAAGAGACGACAACTAATCAGCCCCAGCATTTT
CDR3 protein: CASSQETTTNQPQHF

clone size: -
V gene: TRBV6-6
D gene: TRBD1
J gene: TRBJ1-2
CDR3 length: 15
CDR3 DNA: TGTGCCAGCATCGACAGGGGCCAGCAGAACTATGGCTACACCTTC
CDR3 protein: CASIDRGQQNYGYTF